A single sample is the source of the 29 T cell receptor beta chains below, sequenced in a study of response to subunit inactivated influenza vaccine. Using its own MiXCR run on the RT-PCR reads, TCRdb lists one record per CDR3 protein. The repertoire has roughly 650,000 distinct CDR3 sequences, 14% of them found once; the top ten carry approximately 7.6%. The sample was PBMCs from blood, taken less than 15 days before vaccination. The receptors derive from a man aged 45 to 65 who received an inactivated influenza vaccine.

Turning to this clonotype: Since a much larger clone is just one base distant, this may be a read error. The rearrangement links TRBV7-9 to TRBJ1-6; D is perhaps TRBD1 (5 bases). Germline values: CDR1 SEHNR, CDR2 FQNEAQ (reference sequence). Between the trimmed V and J ends, which lost 8 bases and 7 bases, there was a span of 15 bases. This CDR3 is built from 14 residues. As DNA, the CDR3 is TGTGCCAGCTGCGCGACAGTCGGAAATTCACCCCTCCACTTT. It yields the protein CASCATVGNSPLHF.

This clonotype has ten or more counts. The V and J genes are TRBV29-1 and TRBJ2-1; perhaps TRBD2 as D (5 bases). The V end was cut by 6 bases, the J end by 10 bases, with 19 bases between. Germline CDR1 is SQVTM and CDR2 is ANQGSEA. The CDR3 runs 13 residues. CDR3 sequence: CSVRTLLRREQFF. As DNA, the CDR3 is TGCAGCGTCAGGACTCTCCTTCGGAGGGAGCAGTTCTTC.

J is TRBJ2-7 and V is TRBV12-3 or TRBV12-4; 9 bases map to TRBD1. The CDR3 totals 16 residues. The junction had 9 bases not matched to a gene; V was cut back by 1 base and J by 5 bases. The CDR3 bases are TGTGCCAGCAGTTTAGGTTTAGGGACAGGGTTGGACGAGCAGTACTTC. It codes for CASSLGLGTGLDEQYF.

J is TRBJ2-1 and V is TRBV7-9; perhaps D is TRBD1 or TRBD2 (6 bases each). The length of the CDR3 is 16 residues. V was shortened by 5 bases and J by 12 bases, with 26 bases between the two germline ends. Germline V gene sequence: CDR1 SEHNR, CDR2 FQNEAQ (reference sequence). The CDR3 loop is CASSRSTYGQPGGQFF. The CDR3 DNA reads as TGTGCCAGCAGCCGCAGTACCTACGGACAGCCCGGGGGGCAGTTCTTC.

The chain carries TRBV28 and TRBJ1-4; maybe TRBD1 (5 bases). The V end lost 5 bases, the J end lost 7 bases, and 20 bases lay between the germline ends. This CDR3 is 16 amino acids long. CDR1 is MDHEN and CDR2 is SYDVKM in the germline V gene. The CDR3 sequence is CASSPSRGRVTEKLFF. The CDR3 bases are TGTGCCAGCAGTCCCTCGAGGGGAAGGGTAACTGAAAAACTGTTTTTT.

In its sample, this clonotype was seen a few times. The V call is TRBV27, the J call TRBJ2-1; D unclear. Germline CDR1 MNHEY, CDR2 SMNVEV (reference sequence). CDR3 length: 14 residues. V lost 5 bases and J lost 7, with 15 bases in between. DNA for the CDR3: TGTGCCAGCAGTAACAACATCATAGGTAATGAGCAGTTCTTC. Its protein product is CASSNNIIGNEQFF.

A few counts support this clonotype. This chain connects TRBV27 to TRBJ1-2; possible D gene TRBD1, 6 bases. The germline V gene encodes CDR1 MNHEY and CDR2 SMNVEV (reference sequence). Trimming took 3 bases from V and 6 from J, leaving 11 bases between them. The CDR3 has 13 amino acids. Written as DNA, the CDR3 is TGTGCCAGCAGTTTTCGGCAGGGGCATGGCTACACCTTC. It is translated as CASSFRQGHGYTF.

This clonotype was counted at least ten times. This chain uses TRBV5-1 with TRBJ2-4; 14 bases agree with TRBD2. V was pared by 0 bases and J by 4 bases, with 9 bases of the junction left unmatched. CDR1 and CDR2 from the germline V gene are SGHRS and YFSETQ. The CDR3 runs to 19 residues. CDR3 in DNA: TGCGCCAGCAGCTTGGAACAATCTGGGACTAGCGGGAGTAAAAACATTCAGTACTTC. Protein: CASSLEQSGTSGSKNIQYF.

The V call is TRBV29-1, the J call TRBJ2-7; 7 positions agree with TRBD2. V was clipped by 7 bases and J by 5 bases; unmatched bases: 8. The CDR3 spans 12 residues. CDR1 SQVTM and CDR2 ANQGSEA come from the germline V gene. The CDR3 sequence: CSALGGSDEQYF. The CDR3 DNA follows: TGCAGCGCATTGGGGGGGTCGGACGAGCAGTACTTC.

The chain uses TRBV5-1 and TRBJ2-7, with 7 bases fitting TRBD2. V lost 4 bases and J lost 3; bases outside the gene matches: 10. CDR1 is SGHRS and CDR2 is YFSETQ in the germline V gene. This CDR3 is built from 15 residues. CDR3 DNA sequence: TGCGCCAGCAGCCAAGCGGGACTTTCTTACTACGAGCAGTACTTC. Translation gives CASSQAGLSYYEQYF. The full variable domain, completed using reference TRBV5-1 and TRBJ2-7, is KAGVTQTPRYLIKTRGQQVTLSCSPISGHRSVSWYQQTPGQGLQFLFEYFSETQRNKGNFPGRFSGRQFSNSRSEMNVSTLELGDSALYLCASSQAGLSYYEQYFGPGTRLTVT.

There are many counts of this clonotype. CDR3 in DNA: TGCGCCAGCAGCCCAGGGGGTACGAACACTGAAGCTTTCTTT. Translating it yields CASSPGGTNTEAFF. The rearrangement joins TRBV4-3 to TRBJ1-1; the match to TRBD1 covers 7 bases. The CDR3 runs 14 residues. The V and J ends lost 4 bases and 1 base, in that order; junction bases with no gene match: 3. Germline CDR1 and CDR2: LGHNA and YSLEER.

This sequence joins TRBV20-1 and TRBJ1-2, with no clear D. The CDR3 covers 12 residues. V was trimmed by 1 base and J by 5 bases, leaving 8 bases between them. Germline V gene data show CDR1 as DFQATT and CDR2 as SNEGSKA (reference sequence). As DNA, the CDR3 is TGCAGTGCTAGAGTCGGTTCGTATGGCTACACCTTC. Encoded protein: CSARVGSYGYTF.

This clonotype has just a few counts. V gene TRBV9 combines with J gene TRBJ2-1; 11 bases align to TRBD2. Per the germline V gene, CDR1 is SGDLS and CDR2 is YYNGEE. Unmatched junction bases numbered 11, after V lost 4 bases and J lost 8 bases. The CDR3 runs 16 residues. CDR3 in amino acids: CASSTYSGGARDEQFF. The DNA of the CDR3 is TGTGCCAGCAGCACCTATAGCGGGGGGGCCAGGGATGAGCAGTTCTTC.

This clonotype has just a few counts. The chain carries TRBV21-1 and TRBJ2-3; no DNA check was done on the table's D call, TRBD1. TRBV21-1 is labeled a pseudogene. This CDR3 has 17 amino acids. CDR3 coding DNA: TGTGCCAGCAGCAAGCGCTCGGGGGAACAGGGCACAGATACGCAGTATTTT. As protein: CASSKRSGEQGTDTQYF.

This clonotype was detected many times. This chain joins TRBV24-1 and TRBJ2-3, with D tentatively TRBD1 (5 bases). The ends were cut back, 1 base at V and 2 bases at J, with 9 bases in the middle. Germline assignment: CDR1 KGHDR and CDR2 SFDVKD. This CDR3 contains 15 residues. In DNA form, the CDR3 reads TGTGCCACCAGTGATTTAGGGGTCTCCACAGATACGCAGTATTTT. Translation: CATSDLGVSTDTQYF.

The V and J genes are TRBV18 and TRBJ2-1; perhaps TRBD2 as D (5 bases). This CDR3 comprises 15 residues. The V gene lost 1 base and the J gene lost 2 bases, with 9 bases spanning the gap. In germline, CDR1 is KGHSH, CDR2 LQKENI. CDR3 bases: TGTGCCAGCTCACCACATTGGGAGCCCTACAATGAGCAGTTCTTC. This gives the protein CASSPHWEPYNEQFF.

This clonotype appeared a few times. This chain uses TRBV12-3 or TRBV12-4 with TRBJ1-5; weak D call: TRBD1 (6 bases). The germline V and J ends were trimmed by 6 bases and 7 bases, with 19 bases remaining between them. This CDR3 comprises 15 residues. CDR3 sequence: CASSRRGGTGQPQHF. As DNA, the CDR3 is TGTGCCAGCAGCCGTAGAGGGGGGACCGGGCAGCCCCAGCATTTT.

J is TRBJ2-2 and V is TRBV7-8, with D perhaps TRBD1 or TRBD2 (5 bases each). V was shortened by 3 bases and J by 4 bases, with 9 bases between the two germline ends. Looked up from germline, CDR1 is SGHVS and CDR2 is FQNEAQ. The CDR3 spans 14 residues. The CDR3 spells CASSFKRGTGELFF. For the CDR3, the DNA is TGTGCCAGCAGCTTCAAGAGGGGCACCGGGGAGCTGTTTTTT. The full variable domain, in which reference TRBV7-8 and TRBJ2-2 provide the parts outside the CDR3, is GAGVSQSPRYKVAKRGQDVALRCDPISGHVSLFWYQQALGQGPEFLTYFQNEAQLDKSGLPSDRFFAERPEGSVSTLKIQRTQQEDSAVYLCASSFKRGTGELFFGEGSRLTVL.

This clonotype was observed at least ten times. The J gene is TRBJ2-5, the V gene TRBV29-1; tentatively, D is TRBD1 (6 bases). V was clipped by 7 bases and J by 5 bases, with 14 bases between them. This CDR3 is 12 amino acids long. Per the germline V gene, CDR1 is SQVTM and CDR2 is ANQGSEA. The CDR3 protein is CSGDRRGETQYF. The CDR3 nucleotides read TGCAGCGGTGACAGGAGAGGGGAGACCCAGTACTTC.

This clonotype was observed at least ten times. The rearrangement links TRBV18 to TRBJ2-3; no clear D. V shed 3 bases and J shed 6 bases, with 7 bases lying between them. CDR3 length: 12 residues. Germline V gene data show CDR1 as KGHSH and CDR2 as LQKENI. The CDR3 here is CASSPPGDTQYF. The CDR3 coding sequence is TGTGCCAGCTCACCCCCCGGGGATACGCAGTATTTT.

This clonotype was counted a few times. DNA for the CDR3: TGCAGTGCTGTGGACAGGGAGGACATTCAGTACTTC. This sequence encodes CSAVDREDIQYF. The chain carries TRBV20-1 and TRBJ2-4; 8 positions match TRBD1. The germline CDR1 and CDR2 sequences are DFQATT and SNEGSKA (reference sequence). With V trimmed by 5 bases and J by 8 bases, 5 bases remained unmatched. This CDR3 has 12 amino acids.

There are a few counts of this clonotype. The V and J genes are TRBV5-6 and TRBJ1-1; D ambiguous. CDR3 length equals 13 residues. The germline V and J ends were trimmed by 4 bases and 11 bases, with 18 bases remaining between them. From germline, CDR1 is SGHDT and CDR2 YYEEEE. CDR3 region: CASSTGRQKVAFF. CDR3 DNA sequence: TGTGCCAGCAGCACGGGGAGGCAGAAAGTTGCTTTCTTT.

The chain uses TRBV12-3 or TRBV12-4 and TRBJ2-1; 7 bases agree with TRBD1. This CDR3 is 15 amino acids long. V gave up 6 bases and J gave up 3 bases; unmatched junction bases: 8. The CDR3 region has the DNA TGTGCCAGCAGCCTCGGGACAGCAAACTACAATGAGCAGTTCTTC. It encodes CASSLGTANYNEQFF.

The chain is built from TRBV3-1 and TRBJ1-1, with D possibly being TRBD1 (6 bases). The CDR3 is made up of 14 amino acids. Trimming removed 3 bases at V and 3 bases at J, with 11 bases between. Germline V gene lookup returns CDR1 LGHDT and CDR2 YNNKEL (reference sequence). In nucleotides, the CDR3 is TGTGCCAGCAGCCAGTCAGGGGAGCACACTGAAGCTTTCTTT. Its translation is CASSQSGEHTEAFF.

This clonotype has a handful of counts. This chain uses TRBV7-6 with TRBJ2-3; the match to TRBD1 covers 9 bases. The CDR3 loop spans 14 amino acids. Germline CDR1 and CDR2: SGHVS and FNYEAQ. V was clipped by 0 bases and J by 8 bases; unmatched bases: 3. The CDR3, as DNA: TGTGCCAGCAGCTTAGCCCTGACAGGGGGTACGCAGTATTTT. Its protein is CASSLALTGGTQYF. Looking up the rest from reference TRBV7-6 and TRBJ2-3 gives the full variable domain: GAGVSQSPRYKVTKRGQDVALRCDPISGHVSLYWYRQALGQGPEFLTYFNYEAQQDKSGLPNDRFSAERPEGSISTLTIQRTEQRDSAMYRCASSLALTGGTQYFGPGTRLTVL.

The chain combines TRBV30 with TRBJ1-1; 7 positions agree with TRBD1. Trimming at V came to 4 bases and at J to 5 bases, leaving 4 bases not matched to a gene. The germline V gene encodes CDR1 GTSNPN and CDR2 SVGIG (reference sequence). The CDR3 runs 12 residues. The CDR3 sequence is CAWTQGETEAFF. CDR3 DNA sequence: TGTGCCTGGACCCAGGGGGAAACTGAAGCTTTCTTT.

In its sample, this clonotype was seen a few times. The V and J genes are TRBV9 and TRBJ1-2; D uncertain. Trimming left V 0 bases short and J 0 bases short, with 18 bases between. In germline, CDR1 is SGDLS, CDR2 YYNGEE. The CDR3 loop spans 18 amino acids. CDR3 protein: CASSVDGFSSPTNYGYTF. The CDR3 DNA follows: TGTGCCAGCAGCGTAGATGGGTTTAGCTCACCTACTAACTATGGCTACACCTTC. The full variable domain, in which reference TRBV9 and TRBJ1-2 provide the parts outside the CDR3, is DSGVTQTPKHLITATGQRVTLRCSPRSGDLSVYWYQQSLDQGLQFLIQYYNGEERAKGNILERFSAQQFPDLHSELNLSSLELGDSALYFCASSVDGFSSPTNYGYTFGSGTRLTVV.

The rearrangement uses TRBV2 and TRBJ2-1, with D possibly TRBD1 on 5 matching bases. Trimming shortened V by 8 bases and J by 3 bases, and 8 bases separated the two germline ends. The CDR3 runs 12 residues. The germline V gene has CDR1 SNHLY and CDR2 FYNNEI. CDR3 region: CASGQIYNEQFF. The CDR3 region has the DNA TGTGCCAGCGGACAAATCTACAATGAGCAGTTCTTC. The variable domain in full, with the rest retrieved from reference TRBV2 and TRBJ2-1, is EPEVTQTPSHQVTQMGQEVILRCVPISNHLYFYWYRQILGQKVEFLVSFYNNEISEKSEIFDDQFSVERPDGSNFTLKIRSTKLEDSAMYFCASGQIYNEQFFGPGTRLTVL.

This chain connects TRBV5-1 to TRBJ2-5; D call uncertain. The CDR3 has 17 amino acids. The germline gives CDR1 SGHRS, CDR2 YFSETQ. Trimming removed 3 bases at V and 0 bases at J, with 18 bases between. This chain's CDR3 is CASSSLGSVWDQETQYF. The CDR3 nucleotides read TGCGCCAGCAGCTCCCTGGGTTCGGTCTGGGACCAAGAGACCCAGTACTTC.